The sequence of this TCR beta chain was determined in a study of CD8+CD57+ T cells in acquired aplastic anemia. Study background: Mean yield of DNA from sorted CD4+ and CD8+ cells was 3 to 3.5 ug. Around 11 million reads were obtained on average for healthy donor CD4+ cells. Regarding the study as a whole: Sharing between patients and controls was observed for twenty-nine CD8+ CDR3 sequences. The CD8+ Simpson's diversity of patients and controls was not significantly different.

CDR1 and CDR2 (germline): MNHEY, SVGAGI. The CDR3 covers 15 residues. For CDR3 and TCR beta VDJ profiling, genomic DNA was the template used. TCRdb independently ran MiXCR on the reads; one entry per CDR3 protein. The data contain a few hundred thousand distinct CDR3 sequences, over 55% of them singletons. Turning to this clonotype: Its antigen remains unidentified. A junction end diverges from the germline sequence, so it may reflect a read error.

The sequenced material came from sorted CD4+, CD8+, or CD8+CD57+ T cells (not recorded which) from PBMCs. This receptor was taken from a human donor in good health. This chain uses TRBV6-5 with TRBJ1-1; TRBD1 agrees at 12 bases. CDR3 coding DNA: TGTACCAGCAGTTATCCACCCGGGACAGGGGGCTCGGCTTTCTTT. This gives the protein CTSSYPPGTGGSAFF.